These 27 T cell receptor beta chains originate from one sample sequenced in a study of blood T cells in healthy people across ages. A second roughly 6 to 12 cycle PCR used barcoded and J-beta primers. TCRdb re-derived calls from the 5' RACE reads in MiXCR, one entry per CDR3 protein. The sample holds more than 900,000 distinct CDR3 sequences, 25% to 35% seen once. These data also featured in a second study, about T cells of mothers and their children.

The sequencing input was blood. These receptors were taken from a woman aged 35 to 49 in good health.

This clonotype occurred many times. V is TRBV24-1 and J is TRBJ1-2; D perhaps matches TRBD1 (6 bases). This CDR3 has 14 amino acids. Germline CDR1 and CDR2: KGHDR and SFDVKD. Trimming removed 5 bases at V and 3 bases at J, with 12 bases between. CDR3 DNA: TGTGCCACCAGTGGGGGGGCGAGCTACTATGGCTACACCTTC. Translating it yields CATSGGASYYGYTF.

Ten or more counts support this clonotype. This chain links TRBV7-6 with TRBJ2-5, with 9 bases aligning to TRBD2. CDR1 is SGHVS, CDR2 FNYEAQ, per germline. The CDR3 length is 16 residues. V was pared by 3 bases and J by 2 bases, with 7 bases of the junction left unmatched. The CDR3 bases are TGTGCCAGCAGCTTTTCACTAGCGGGTACTCAAGAGACCCAGTACTTC. As protein: CASSFSLAGTQETQYF.

There are a few counts of this clonotype. This chain connects TRBV7-2 to TRBJ1-1; D uncertain. Trimming pared 4 bases from V and 7 bases from J, leaving 13 bases between. Germline CDR1 and CDR2: SGHTA and FQGNSA. This CDR3 region has 13 residues. The CDR3 nucleotides read TGTGCCAGCAGCTCCTACCTCGCGCGTGAAGCTTTCTTT. It translates to CASSSYLAREAFF. Full variable domain (outside the CDR3, taken from reference TRBV7-2 and TRBJ1-1): GAGVSQSPSNKVTEKGKDVELRCDPISGHTALYWYRQSLGQGLEFLIYFQGNSAPDKSGLPSDRFSAERTGGSVSTLTIQRTQQEDSAVYLCASSSYLAREAFFGQGTRLTVV.

Ten or more counts support this clonotype. CDR3 sequence (DNA): TGTGCCAGCAGCTTGAGGGATCCTTATGGCTACACCTTC. This sequence encodes CASSLRDPYGYTF. V gene TRBV5-6 combines with J gene TRBJ1-2; D is unresolved. This CDR3 spans 13 amino acids. From germline, CDR1 is SGHDT and CDR2 YYEEEE. Between the trimmed V and J ends, which lost 1 base and 5 bases, there was a span of 9 bases. Full variable domain (missing parts from reference TRBV5-6 and TRBJ1-2): DAGVTQSPTHLIKTRGQQVTLRCSPKSGHDTVSWYQQALGQGPQFIFQYYEEEERQRGNFPDRFSGHQFPNYSSELNVNALLLGDSALYLCASSLRDPYGYTFGSGTRLTVV.

This chain uses TRBV6-1 with TRBJ2-3; 8 positions agree with TRBD2. Trimming cost V 6 bases and J 1 base; bases outside gene matches: 3. The CDR3 has 14 amino acids. The germline CDR1 and CDR2 sequences are MNHNS and SASEGT. CDR3 DNA: TGTGCCAGCAGGGGACTAGGTCGCACAGATACGCAGTATTTT. Protein: CASRGLGRTDTQYF.

The chain has TRBV29-1 and TRBJ2-3; D gene uncertain. V lost 7 bases to trimming and J lost 4 bases, with 9 bases between them. CDR1 is SQVTM and CDR2 is ANQGSEA in the germline V gene. CDR3 length: 11 residues. This CDR3 is CSGRGADTQYF. The CDR3 DNA is TGCAGCGGGAGAGGTGCAGATACGCAGTATTTT.

The chain joins TRBV12-3 or TRBV12-4 to TRBJ2-1; D assignment may be TRBD1 or TRBD2 (5 bases each). The CDR3 runs to 14 residues. V lost 8 bases to trimming and J lost 7 bases, with 18 bases between them. The chain's CDR3 is CASARVQVANEQFF. The DNA for the CDR3 is TGTGCCAGCGCCAGGGTACAGGTAGCGAATGAGCAGTTCTTC.

This clonotype was counted only a few times. The V and J genes are TRBV29-1 and TRBJ2-5, with 8 positions matching TRBD2. With the DNA end fitting TRBJ2-7 better, the J assignment may be wrong. This CDR3 has 15 residues. The V gene's germline CDR1 is SQVTM and CDR2 ANQGSEA. This chain's CDR3 is CSVEPYSGSQDEQYF. DNA for the CDR3: TGCAGCGTGGAACCCTACAGCGGGAGTCAGGACGAGCAGTACTTC.

There are a few counts of this clonotype. V usage is TRBV7-6 and J usage is TRBJ2-1; 8 nucleotides align to TRBD1. The CDR3 loop spans 19 amino acids. CDR1 is SGHVS and CDR2 is FNYEAQ in the germline V gene. Trimming cost V 5 bases and J 5 bases; bases outside gene matches: 20. For the CDR3, the DNA is TGTGCCAGCAGCCACCCCCCGGTTCCAGGGGGCCGGGAAGACAATGAGCAGTTCTTC. Translating it yields CASSHPPVPGGREDNEQFF.

This clonotype occurred many times. V and J are TRBV9 and TRBJ2-7, with TRBD1 identical over 7 bases. Germline V gene data show CDR1 as SGDLS and CDR2 as YYNGEE. Germline trimming cut 4 bases from V and 1 base from J; bases unmatched to any gene: 11. CDR3 length equals 16 residues. The CDR3 nucleotides read TGTGCCAGCAGCCCAACGGACAGGTCAATATCCTACGAGCAGTACTTC. It specifies CASSPTDRSISYEQYF.

This clonotype showed up just a few times. This chain uses TRBV4-3 with TRBJ1-1; D not certain. CDR3 length: 14 amino acids. Germline V gene sequence: CDR1 LGHNA, CDR2 YSLEER. The germline V and J ends were trimmed by 4 bases and 1 base, with 10 bases remaining between them. The CDR3 DNA follows: TGCGCCAGCAGCCTAGACCTACAGAACACTGAAGCTTTCTTT. Its translation is CASSLDLQNTEAFF.

This clonotype was counted at least ten times. J is TRBJ1-1 and V is TRBV7-6; perhaps TRBD1 as D (6 bases). The V and J ends lost 4 bases and 5 bases respectively, with 17 bases between them. The CDR3 is 15 amino acids. Germline assignment: CDR1 SGHVS and CDR2 FNYEAQ. The CDR3 region is CASSSNRVLGTEAFF. In DNA, the CDR3 is TGTGCCAGCAGCTCTAACAGGGTATTGGGAACTGAAGCTTTCTTT.

This clonotype was seen only a few times. This rearrangement joins TRBV4-1 to TRBJ1-5; no firm D call. V shed 0 bases and J shed 0 bases, with 9 bases lying between them. Looked up from germline, CDR1 is MGHRA and CDR2 is YSYEKL. The CDR3 is made up of 16 amino acids. In DNA, the CDR3 is TGCGCCAGCAGCCAAGATAAAGGACTTAGCAATCAGCCCCAGCATTTT. This translates into CASSQDKGLSNQPQHF.

The sample holds a few counts of this clonotype. The chain carries TRBV2 and TRBJ2-5; D is perhaps TRBD2 (7 bases). Looked up from germline, CDR1 is SNHLY and CDR2 is FYNNEI. This CDR3 is 16 amino acids long. The V gene lost 10 bases and the J gene lost 4 bases, with 25 bases spanning the gap. The CDR3 protein is CATRPRRGAVGETQYF. CDR3 sequence (DNA): TGTGCCACCAGGCCTCGACGGGGGGCAGTTGGAGAGACCCAGTACTTC.

This clonotype was recorded a few times. DNA for the CDR3: TGTGCCAGCTCACCGCGTCGACCGGGACAGGGGAGGAACTACGAGCAGTACTTC. The encoded protein is CASSPRRPGQGRNYEQYF. The chain couples TRBV18 to TRBJ2-7; TRBD1 matches at 10 bases. J lost 3 bases, V lost 3 bases, and 14 bases had no gene match. The germline V gene has CDR1 KGHSH and CDR2 LQKENI. This CDR3 comprises 18 residues.

The chain uses TRBV9 and TRBJ1-2, with D possibly TRBD1 on 5 matching bases. V was clipped by 3 bases and J by 7 bases, with 19 bases between them. The CDR3 contains 15 residues. Germline V CDR1 and CDR2: SGDLS, YYNGEE. CDR3 amino acids: CASSGISRVFCGYTF. The CDR3 DNA reads as TGTGCCAGCAGCGGCATCAGCAGGGTTTTCTGTGGCTACACCTTC.

This clonotype showed up many times. J is TRBJ2-4 and V is TRBV28; 10 bases line up with TRBD1. The V segment lost 6 bases and the J segment 6 bases; nucleotides outside the gene matches: 11. Germline V gene data show CDR1 as MDHEN and CDR2 as SYDVKM. CDR3 size: 16 residues. The CDR3 bases are TGTGCCAGCAGCTTTCCCGGGACAGGGGATGGAAACATTCAGTACTTC. This sequence encodes CASSFPGTGDGNIQYF.

This clonotype came up a few times. This chain connects TRBV5-1 to TRBJ2-7; D is unclear. The CDR3 runs 13 residues. V was pared by 4 bases and J by 5 bases, with 13 bases between. Germline assignment: CDR1 SGHRS and CDR2 YFSETQ. The CDR3 DNA is TGCGCCAGCAGCGAAGCGTTGGATGACGAGCAGTACTTC. The encoded protein is CASSEALDDEQYF.

This clonotype appeared a few times. The junction does not match germline at one end; this may be a read error. The chain couples TRBV3-1 to TRBJ2-1; 9 bases are shared with TRBD2. Germline V gene data show CDR1 as LGHDT and CDR2 as YNNKEL (reference sequence). The CDR3 contains 18 residues. The CDR3 DNA follows: TGTACCAGCAGCCAAGCGAGCGGGGGGTCCCGCTCCTACAATGAGCAGTTCTTC. Amino acid sequence: CTSSQASGGSRSYNEQFF.

V gene TRBV7-9 combines with J gene TRBJ1-5; D is unclear. The CDR3 runs 13 residues. The V end lost 6 bases, the J end lost 6 bases, and 12 bases lay between the germline ends. From germline, CDR1 is SEHNR and CDR2 FQNEAQ (reference sequence). The CDR3 region has the DNA TGTGCCAGCAGGACGGACCCCAGTCAGCCCCAGCATTTT. It is translated as CASRTDPSQPQHF. Looking up the rest from reference TRBV7-9 and TRBJ1-5 gives the full variable domain: DTGVSQNPRHKITKRGQNVTFRCDPISEHNRLYWYRQTLGQGPEFLTYFQNEAQLEKSRLLSDRFSAERPKGSFSTLEIQRTEQGDSAMYLCASRTDPSQPQHFGDGTRLSIL.

The CDR3 DNA sequence: TGCAGTGCTAGGTCAGCGGGAGGGCACTACGAGCAGTACTTC. Encoded protein: CSARSAGGHYEQYF. The chain recombines TRBV20-1 with TRBJ2-4; 10 nucleotides match TRBD2. Matching the DNA end better, TRBJ2-7 makes the J call doubtful. Germline assignment: CDR1 DFQATT and CDR2 SNEGSKA (reference sequence). The CDR3 consists of 14 residues.

In its sample, this clonotype was seen a few times. This sequence joins TRBV11-2 and TRBJ2-3; 7 positions agree with TRBD2. The CDR3 consists of 15 residues. Germline V CDR1 and CDR2: SGHAT, FQNNGV. V trimming: 1 base; J trimming: 5 bases; junction bases outside the gene matches: 6. CDR3 nucleotide sequence: TGTGCCAGCAGCTTAGCGAGGACTAGGGTAGATACGCAGTATTTT. Its protein product is CASSLARTRVDTQYF.

This CDR3 reads CASGGLEQYF. The CDR3 coding sequence is TGTGCCAGCGGGGGACTAGAGCAGTACTTC. The V call is TRBV5-4, the J call TRBJ2-5; 8 nucleotides line up with TRBD2. This CDR3 has 10 amino acids. The V gene end was trimmed by 7 bases and the J gene end by 11 bases; junction bases not matched to a gene: 4. Germline V lookup: CDR1 SGHNT, CDR2 YYREEE (reference sequence).

This clonotype turned up a few times. J is TRBJ2-5 and V is TRBV19, with a weak D call TRBD2 (7 bases). The CDR3 totals 15 residues. Germline V gene data show CDR1 as LNHDA and CDR2 as SQIVND (reference sequence). V shed 4 bases and J shed 3 bases, with 15 bases lying between them. The CDR3 reads CASSSGGKLKETQYF. The CDR3 bases are TGTGCCAGTAGTAGCGGGGGCAAGCTTAAAGAGACCCAGTACTTC. The whole variable domain, remainder taken from reference TRBV19 and TRBJ2-5, is DGGITQSPKYLFRKEGQNVTLSCEQNLNHDAMYWYRQDPGQGLRLIYYSQIVNDFQKGDIAEGYSVSREKKESFPLTVTSAQKNPTAFYLCASSSGGKLKETQYFGPGTRLLVL.

The V and J genes are TRBV12-3 or TRBV12-4 and TRBJ1-3; D might be TRBD1 (5 bases). Trimming cost V 4 bases and J 2 bases, with 15 bases left between them. The CDR3 totals 16 residues. Written as DNA, the CDR3 is TGTGCCAGCAGTTCCTCTCGGTGGGGGGCTGGAAACACCATATATTTT. Translation gives CASSSSRWGAGNTIYF.

Details on this clonotype: Since a much larger clone is just one base distant, this may be a read error. This rearrangement joins TRBV3-1 to TRBJ2-1, with D uncertain. There are 12 residues in the CDR3. Germline-derived CDR1 and CDR2 are LGHDT and YNNKEL (reference sequence). The CDR3 loop reads CASSQLGNGQFF. CDR3 coding DNA: TGTGCCAGCAGCCAACTGGGTAATGGGCAGTTCTTC.

In its sample, this clonotype was seen once. The V and J genes are TRBV3-1 and TRBJ1-3; the D is unclear. V was pared by 0 bases and J by 4 bases, with 13 bases between. CDR1 is LGHDT, CDR2 YNNKEL, per germline (reference sequence). The CDR3 covers 16 residues. CDR3 in DNA: TGTGCCAGCAGCCAAGATAGGAACCTGCGAGGAAACACCATATATTTT. Its translation: CASSQDRNLRGNTIYF.